The entry below gives a single T cell receptor beta chain sequence along with its context. For the second PCR, which ran for about 7 to 12 cycles, a sample-barcoded 5' primer and a J-beta primer mix were used. From the 5' RACE reads, TCRdb called clonotypes with MiXCR, one entry per CDR3 protein. Among 1.5 million or so distinct CDR3 sequences listed, around 42% were seen once. The data were obtained in a study of blood T cells in healthy people across ages. In germline, CDR1 is MNHEY, CDR2 SVGAGI. This CDR3 region has 16 residues. V lost 0 bases to trimming and J lost 8 bases, with 19 bases between them.

This clonotype was sampled from a woman aged 18-29 years in good health. Sequences were obtained from blood. This chain joins TRBV6-5 and TRBJ1-2; no firm D call. The CDR3 here is CASSYSIETLEGGYTF. The DNA for the CDR3 is TGTGCCAGCAGTTACTCCATCGAGACCCTCGAAGGAGGCTACACCTTC.